This entry describes one TCR beta chain. The repertoire was sequenced with immunoSEQ multiplex PCR; TCRdb's copy has only in-frame clones and lacks some. Here the sample spans 250,000 or so clones, approximately 88% being singletons. This sample's treatment: approximately 18 received Ad26.COV2.S at low or high dose, single or two shots; 5 received placebo; per-sample allocation not given. Samples came from day 63 after the first vaccine or placebo injection. Germline values: CDR1 KGHDR, CDR2 SFDVKD. This CDR3 spans 14 amino acids. This entry belongs to a study of Ad26.COV2.S vaccination and SARS-CoV-2 variants. As for the study in general: The Ad26.COV2.S arm of the COV1001 trial was where the donor was placed. Ad26.COV2.S, an intramuscular injection, was given once or twice 56 days apart.

The V gene is TRBV24-1, the J gene TRBJ2-3, with D possibly being TRBD1 (5 bases). This receptor was identified in a person aged 18 to 59 who received the Ad26.COV2.S COVID-19 vaccine or a placebo. The starting material was peripheral blood, obtained in a trial of Ad26.COV2.S vaccine versus placebo. In DNA, the CDR3 is TGTGCAGGGCTCAGGGTTGATGTAACAGATACGCAGTATTTT. It yields the protein CAGLRVDVTDTQYF.